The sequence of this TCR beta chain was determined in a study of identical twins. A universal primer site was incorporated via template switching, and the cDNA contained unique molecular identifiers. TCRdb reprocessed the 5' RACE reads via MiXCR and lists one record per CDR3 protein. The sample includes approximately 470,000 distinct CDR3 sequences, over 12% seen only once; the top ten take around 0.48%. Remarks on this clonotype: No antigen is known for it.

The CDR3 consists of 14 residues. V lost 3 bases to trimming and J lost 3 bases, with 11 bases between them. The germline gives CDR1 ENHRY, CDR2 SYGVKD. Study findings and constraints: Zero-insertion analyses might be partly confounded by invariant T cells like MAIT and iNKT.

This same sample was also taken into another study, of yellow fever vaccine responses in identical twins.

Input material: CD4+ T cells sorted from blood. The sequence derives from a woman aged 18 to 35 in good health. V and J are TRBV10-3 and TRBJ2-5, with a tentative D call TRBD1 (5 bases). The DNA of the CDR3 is TGTGCCATCAGTGAAATGACAGCAAAAGAGACCCAGTACTTC. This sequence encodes CAISEMTAKETQYF.